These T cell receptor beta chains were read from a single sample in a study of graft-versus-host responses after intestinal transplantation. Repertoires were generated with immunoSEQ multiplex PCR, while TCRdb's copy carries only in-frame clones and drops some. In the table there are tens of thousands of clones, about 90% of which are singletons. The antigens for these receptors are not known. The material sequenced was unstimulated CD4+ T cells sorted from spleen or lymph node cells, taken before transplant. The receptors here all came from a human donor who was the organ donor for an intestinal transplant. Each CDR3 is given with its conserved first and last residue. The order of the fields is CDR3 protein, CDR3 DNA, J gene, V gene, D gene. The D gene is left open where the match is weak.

CDR3 protein: CASSLSWTDYGYTF
CDR3 DNA: TGTGCCAGCAGTTTAAGTTGGACAGACTATGGCTACACCTTC
J gene: TRBJ1-2
V gene: TRBV28
D gene: .

CDR3 protein: CASSFDRGYEAFF
CDR3 DNA: TGTGCCAGCAGCTTCGACAGGGGATATGAAGCTTTCTTT
J gene: TRBJ1-1
V gene: TRBV7-3
D gene: TRBD1

CDR3 protein: CASSIAGTSSYEQYF
CDR3 DNA: TGTGCCAGTAGTATAGCAGGGACTAGCAGCTACGAGCAGTACTTC
J gene: TRBJ2-7
V gene: TRBV19
D gene: TRBD2

CDR3 protein: CASSLAGTGQETQYF
CDR3 DNA: TGCGCCAGCAGCTTGGCAGGGACAGGACAAGAGACCCAGTACTTC
J gene: TRBJ2-5
V gene: TRBV5-1
D gene: TRBD1

CDR3 protein: CASSVMGQGASSGELFF
CDR3 DNA: TGTGCCAGCAGCGTAATGGGACAGGGGGCTTCTAGCGGGGAGCTGTTTTTT
J gene: TRBJ2-2
V gene: TRBV9
D gene: TRBD1

CDR3 protein: CASSFTGTVRSNTEAFF
CDR3 DNA: TGTGCCAGCAGCTTCACCGGGACAGTGAGATCGAACACTGAAGCTTTCTTT
J gene: TRBJ1-1
V gene: TRBV7-8
D gene: TRBD1

CDR3 protein: CASTRGPGQTYEQYF
CDR3 DNA: TGTGCCAGCACCAGAGGTCCGGGACAAACCTACGAGCAGTACTTC
J gene: TRBJ2-7
V gene: TRBV6-1
D gene: .

CDR3 protein: CASSPRRTGREGYTF
CDR3 DNA: TGTGCCAGCAGTCCACGGCGGACAGGGCGGGAAGGCTACACCTTC
J gene: TRBJ1-2
V gene: TRBV27
D gene: TRBD1

CDR3 protein: CASSQDPLAGADTQYF
CDR3 DNA: TGTGCCAGCAGCCAAGATCCCCTAGCGGGAGCAGATACGCAGTATTTT
J gene: TRBJ2-3
V gene: TRBV4-2
D gene: TRBD2

CDR3 protein: CASSVSPGQGPQHF
CDR3 DNA: TGTGCCAGTAGTGTATCACCAGGCCAGGGGCCCCAGCATTTT
J gene: TRBJ1-5
V gene: TRBV19
D gene: .

CDR3 protein: CASSYRDRVYNEQFF
CDR3 DNA: TGTGCCAGCAGCTACCGGGACAGGGTCTACAATGAGCAGTTCTTC
J gene: TRBJ2-1
V gene: TRBV7-2
D gene: TRBD1

CDR3 protein: CASSASRGRGPYEQYF
CDR3 DNA: TGTGCCAGCAGCGCCTCCCGAGGCAGGGGCCCCTACGAGCAGTACTTC
J gene: TRBJ2-7
V gene: TRBV11-1
D gene: .

CDR3 protein: CASSSDRGGQPQHF
CDR3 DNA: TGTGCCAGCAGTTCGGACAGGGGAGGGCAGCCCCAGCATTTT
J gene: TRBJ1-5
V gene: TRBV6-5
D gene: TRBD1

CDR3 protein: CASSLGTSGRALKYNEQFF
CDR3 DNA: TGCGCCAGCAGCCTAGGGACTAGCGGGAGGGCCTTAAAGTACAATGAGCAGTTCTTC
J gene: TRBJ2-1
V gene: TRBV5-1
D gene: TRBD2

CDR3 protein: CASSLARNQETQYF
CDR3 DNA: TGTGCCAGCAGCTTGGCCAGGAATCAAGAGACCCAGTACTTC
J gene: TRBJ2-5
V gene: TRBV5-4
D gene: .